The subject of this entry is one T cell receptor beta chain. Its antigen is undetermined. Germline values: CDR1 MGHRA, CDR2 YSYEKL. The CDR3 spans 14 residues. Trimming at V came to 4 bases and at J to 6 bases, leaving 8 bases not matched to a gene. These data belong to a study of T cell responses to AZD1222 COVID-19 vaccine. Study-level results: Repertoire sampling was restricted to post-peak T cell response timepoints.

The assay was immunoSEQ multiplex PCR, and TCRdb's table has in-frame clones only and misses some. The table shows 100,000 to 150,000 clones, with approximately 90% occurring only once. The rearrangement uses TRBV4-1 and TRBJ1-2; TRBD1 matches 7 bases. This sequence was found in an adult in good health. The source material was peripheral blood, sampled on day 0 of AZD1222 vaccination. The CDR3 DNA reads as TGCGCCAGCAGCCTAGTGACAGGGATAGATGGCTACACCTTC. It encodes CASSLVTGIDGYTF.